This TCR beta chain was documented in a study of T cell changes during pregnancy in multiple sclerosis (dated by TCRdb to the late 2010s). For the wider study: In women with multiple sclerosis, the researchers looked at how the T cell repertoire shifted as pregnancy progressed.

About this clone itself: No antigen is known for it. Base quality data are lacking; no much larger clone is found one base away.

CDR1 is given as MNHEY and CDR2 as SVGAGI, both from the germline V gene. From cysteine to phenylalanine, the CDR3 is 15 amino acids long. The retained sequence is limited to the CDR3, 45 bases, with the frame set at the first base. Trimming takes 8 bases off V and 4 bases off J; junction bases not matched to a gene: 13. Library prep was done by the immunoSEQ multiplex PCR assay. TCRdb took this table from immuneACCESS and kept in-frame rearrangements with V and J called. Such tables lack part of the clones; where checked against another copy, unresolved V genes explain under half of the gap, and the rest is unexplained. The table for this sample lists 45,000 to 75,000 clones; 85% to 95% of them were counted only once. The top ten hold 0.85% to 1% of the sample.

The chain was built from TRBV6-5 and TRBJ1-1, and 7 junctional nucleotides match TRBD1. This specimen consisted of peripheral blood, obtained in the first trimester of pregnancy. The clonotype comes from a female donor with multiple sclerosis, enrolled in a pregnancy study. This receptor carries the CDR3 CASRHTGTAFTEAFF. The DNA sequence is as follows: TGTGCCAGCCGACACACCGGGACAGCCTTCACTGAAGCTTTCTTT.